Below, 31 T cell receptor beta chains from the same sample are listed, as sequenced in a study of technical replicates of blood from several donors. Some clones are missing from TCRdb's copy, which holds only in-frame ones; the method was immunoSEQ multiplex PCR. The profile shows over 55,000 clones, more than 75% of them singletons. The specimen was PBMCs. These receptors all stem from a human donor in good health. Some clones in this sample may be carry-over from other donors' samples.

The chain joins TRBV28 to TRBJ2-7; 7 positions agree with TRBD2. CDR3 length: 16 amino acids. Germline V gene sequence: CDR1 MDHEN, CDR2 SYDVKM. The trim removed 8 bases at V and 1 base at J, leaving 14 bases unmatched. The CDR3 here is CASFTTGTTSSYEQYF. The DNA for the CDR3 is TGTGCCAGCTTTACAACCGGGACTACCTCATCCTACGAGCAGTACTTC. The variable domain in full, with the rest retrieved from reference TRBV28 and TRBJ2-7, is DVKVTQSSRYLVKRTGEKVFLECVQDMDHENMFWYRQDPGLGLRLIYFSYDVKMKEKGDIPEGYSVSREKKERFSLILESASTNQTSMYLCASFTTGTTSSYEQYFGPGTRLTVT.

The chain recombines TRBV7-2 with TRBJ2-7, with a weak D call TRBD1 (6 bases). The V end lost 1 base, the J end lost 3 bases, and 10 bases lay between the germline ends. Germline values: CDR1 SGHTA, CDR2 FQGNSA. The CDR3 length is 14 residues. The CDR3 loop reads CASSLGQQGYEQYF. DNA for the CDR3: TGTGCCAGCAGCTTAGGGCAACAGGGCTACGAGCAGTACTTC.

The chain employs TRBV2 and TRBJ2-7; D might be TRBD1 (6 bases). Germline CDR1 reads SNHLY; CDR2 reads FYNNEI. The length of the CDR3 is 14 residues. Deletions cut 9 bases from V and 0 bases from J, with 15 bases between. DNA for the CDR3: TGTGCCAGTACAATACAGGGCCTCTCCTACGAGCAGTACTTC. Its protein is CASTIQGLSYEQYF.

V and J are TRBV29-1 and TRBJ2-7; weak D call: TRBD2 (6 bases). Germline V gene data show CDR1 as SQVTM and CDR2 as ANQGSEA. V was shortened by 7 bases and J by 0 bases, with 13 bases between the two germline ends. This CDR3 comprises 13 residues. The CDR3 loop reads CSAGAGSSYEQYF. The CDR3 DNA sequence: TGCAGCGCTGGGGCGGGGAGCTCCTACGAGCAGTACTTC.

This clone was recorded only once. This rearrangement joins TRBV7-2 to TRBJ1-6; D not certain. In germline, CDR1 is SGHTA, CDR2 FQGNSA. V was shortened by 5 bases and J by 10 bases, with 15 bases between the two germline ends. The CDR3 spans 14 residues. In DNA form, the CDR3 reads TGTGCCAGCAGCCCCGTGGAGGTTCGGTCACCCCTCCACTTT. Its protein product is CASSPVEVRSPLHF.

This chain links TRBV5-1 with TRBJ2-5, with D tentatively TRBD2 (5 bases). CDR1 is SGHRS, CDR2 YFSETQ, per germline. This CDR3 comprises 14 residues. The V gene lost 5 bases and the J gene lost 0 bases, with 11 bases spanning the gap. CDR3 in amino acids: CASSRESYQETQYF. In DNA form, the CDR3 reads TGCGCCAGCAGTCGGGAATCCTACCAAGAGACCCAGTACTTC. The complete variable domain, with remaining parts taken from reference TRBV5-1 and TRBJ2-5, reads KAGVTQTPRYLIKTRGQQVTLSCSPISGHRSVSWYQQTPGQGLQFLFEYFSETQRNKGNFPGRFSGRQFSNSRSEMNVSTLELGDSALYLCASSRESYQETQYFGPGTRLLVL.

The chain employs TRBV4-1 and TRBJ1-6; 7 nucleotides agree with TRBD1. Germline CDR1 reads MGHRA; CDR2 reads YSYEKL. The junction had 2 bases not matched to a gene; V was cut back by 0 bases and J by 6 bases. The CDR3 has 15 amino acids. CDR3 sequence reads: CASSQEGTVNSPLHF. The CDR3 DNA sequence: TGCGCCAGCAGCCAAGAAGGGACAGTTAATTCACCCCTCCACTTT.

The rearrangement uses TRBV6-1 and TRBJ1-6; D is unresolved. Germline V gene data show CDR1 as MNHNS and CDR2 as SASEGT. V lost 6 bases, J lost 7 bases, and 4 bases lay in between. The CDR3 has 11 residues. The CDR3, as DNA: TGTGCCAGCAGGCGAAATTCACCCCTCCACTTT. The encoded protein is CASRRNSPLHF.

This chain connects TRBV2 to TRBJ1-1; a weak D match, TRBD1 (6 bases). This CDR3 has 13 residues. Per germline, CDR1 SNHLY and CDR2 FYNNEI. V lost 6 bases to trimming and J lost 4 bases, with 12 bases between them. CDR3 loop: CASRLGQSTEAFF. The CDR3 DNA is TGTGCCAGCAGGCTCGGACAGAGCACTGAAGCTTTCTTT.

The chain links TRBV11-3 to TRBJ2-1; 10 bases match TRBD2. The CDR3 is made up of 15 amino acids. Per the germline V gene, CDR1 is SGHNT and CDR2 is YENEEA. With V trimmed by 5 bases and J by 1 base, 2 bases remained unmatched. CDR3 coding DNA: TGTGCCAGCAGCCTAGCGGGAGAGTCCTACAATGAGCAGTTCTTC. The encoded protein is CASSLAGESYNEQFF.

This sequence joins TRBV7-3 and TRBJ2-2, with TRBD2 identical over 14 bases. The CDR3 has 19 residues. Germline CDR1 and CDR2: SGHTA and FQGTGA. The trim removed 2 bases at V and 8 bases at J, leaving 13 bases unmatched. CDR3 region: CASSLAPFGTSGSGGELFF. The CDR3, as DNA: TGTGCCAGCAGCTTAGCCCCCTTTGGGACTAGCGGGAGCGGTGGGGAGCTGTTTTTT.

The chain recombines TRBV2 with TRBJ1-1; no reliable D call. CDR3 size: 14 residues. V dropped 4 bases and J dropped 8 bases, with 17 bases sitting between them. CDR1 is SNHLY, CDR2 FYNNEI, per germline. The CDR3 here is CASSARQAGREAFF. CDR3 DNA: TGTGCCAGCAGTGCGAGGCAGGCGGGCCGGGAAGCTTTCTTT.

V and J are TRBV21-1 and TRBJ1-4. TRBV21-1 is classified as a pseudogene. This CDR3 comprises 15 residues. CDR3 nucleotides: TGTGCCAGCACCCAAACGGGGGCAACTAATGAAAAACTGTTTTTT. It specifies CASTQTGATNEKLFF.

V and J are TRBV11-2 and TRBJ2-7; 8 nucleotides agree with TRBD2. Looked up from germline, CDR1 is SGHAT and CDR2 is FQNNGV. Trimming removed 5 bases from V and 1 base from J; junction bases left unmatched: 13. The CDR3 spans 17 residues. Here the CDR3 DNA reads TGTGCCAGCAGCAGGTCTAGCGGGCCTGGATCGTCCTACGAGCAGTACTTC. It encodes CASSRSSGPGSSYEQYF.

CDR3 loop: CASRRFATNEKLFF. CDR3 nucleotide sequence: TGTGCCAGCAGGCGTTTTGCAACTAATGAAAAACTGTTTTTT. The V call is TRBV27, the J call TRBJ1-4; D not resolved. This CDR3 spans 14 amino acids. Germline V gene sequence: CDR1 MNHEY, CDR2 SMNVEV (reference sequence). The V gene lost 6 bases and the J gene lost 0 bases, with 8 bases spanning the gap.

This rearrangement joins TRBV5-4 to TRBJ2-6, with 7 bases fitting TRBD2. V shed 4 bases, J shed 1 base, and the junction held 2 bases outside the gene matches. CDR1 is SGHNT and CDR2 is YYREEE in the germline V gene (reference sequence). CDR3 length: 15 amino acids. The CDR3: CASSPGGSGANVLTF. DNA of the CDR3: TGTGCCAGCAGCCCCGGGGGGTCTGGGGCCAACGTCCTGACTTTC. The full variable domain, in which reference TRBV5-4 and TRBJ2-6 provide the parts outside the CDR3, is ETGVTQSPTHLIKTRGQQVTLRCSSQSGHNTVSWYQQALGQGPQFIFQYYREEENGRGNFPPRFSGLQFPNYSSELNVNALELDDSALYLCASSPGGSGANVLTFGAGSRLTVL.

The table lists this clone with a count of one. The chain recombines TRBV7-6 with TRBJ2-2, with TRBD1 matching over 9 bases. Losses at the gene ends were 5 bases for V and 7 bases for J; bases not matched to a gene: 11. Germline V CDR1 and CDR2: SGHVS, FNYEAQ. The CDR3 has 16 residues. Here the CDR3 reads CASSPGDRVRGGELFF. The CDR3 DNA reads as TGTGCCAGCAGCCCAGGGGACAGGGTTCGGGGCGGGGAGCTGTTTTTT.

This rearrangement joins TRBV18 to TRBJ2-5; TRBD1 agrees at 7 bases. CDR1 KGHSH and CDR2 LQKENI come from the germline V gene. CDR3 length equals 15 residues. Trimming at V came to 2 bases and at J to 1 base, leaving 4 bases not matched to a gene. Written as DNA, the CDR3 is TGTGCCAGCTCACCAAATTCAGGGGGCCAAGAGACCCAGTACTTC. Amino acid sequence: CASSPNSGGQETQYF.

The chain recombines TRBV30 with TRBJ1-1, with 9 bases identical to TRBD1. Germline values: CDR1 GTSNPN, CDR2 SVGIG (reference sequence). The CDR3 totals 13 residues. V lost 3 bases and J lost 6; bases outside the gene matches: 5. The CDR3 loop reads CAWRTGGLAEAFF. The DNA of the CDR3 is TGTGCCTGGAGGACAGGGGGTTTGGCTGAAGCTTTCTTT.

The chain is built from TRBV7-2 and TRBJ2-7, with 7 bases matching TRBD2. The CDR3 consists of 15 residues. Germline loops: CDR1 SGHTA, CDR2 FQGNSA. The trim removed 5 bases at V and 4 bases at J, leaving 11 bases unmatched. As DNA, the CDR3 is TGTGCCAGCAGCCGGACCTTAGGGCGGGAGTACGAGCAGTACTTC. This encodes CASSRTLGREYEQYF.

This chain uses TRBV5-1 with TRBJ2-3; 7 bases are shared with TRBD1. CDR1 SGHRS and CDR2 YFSETQ come from the germline V gene. The CDR3 runs 14 residues. Unmatched junction bases numbered 2, after V lost 2 bases and J lost 2 bases. As DNA, the CDR3 is TGCGCCAGCAGCTTAGGGACAGTCACAGATACGCAGTATTTT. Its translation: CASSLGTVTDTQYF.

This clone showed up just once. V usage is TRBV7-2 and J usage is TRBJ1-6; a weak D match, TRBD1 (5 bases). The CDR3 covers 14 residues. Trimming took 5 bases from V and 11 from J, leaving 16 bases between them. Germline CDR1 and CDR2: SGHTA and FQGNSA. CDR3 nucleotides: TGTGCCAGCAGCGGGGGGGGAGTGGGTCCACCCCTCCACTTT. Its protein product is CASSGGGVGPPLHF.

The sample holds one count of this clone. The V gene is TRBV7-8, the J gene TRBJ1-3, with TRBD1 as a possible D gene (6 bases). V lost 5 bases, J lost 5 bases, and 19 bases lay in between. Germline V CDR1 and CDR2: SGHVS, FQNEAQ. This CDR3 contains 16 residues. The CDR3 protein is CASSPLRGAMRNTIYF. In DNA form, the CDR3 reads TGTGCCAGCAGCCCCCTCCGGGGGGCAATGAGAAACACCATATATTTT.

This clone has more than one count but fewer than ten. The same CDR3 is also encoded by other DNA sequences in this sample. As DNA, the CDR3 is TGCGCCAGCAGTCAGACTAGCGGGGCCTACAATGAGCAGTTCTTC. This codes for CASSQTSGAYNEQFF. The chain links TRBV4-3 to TRBJ2-1; 11 bases align to TRBD2. Germline-derived CDR1 and CDR2 are LGHNA and YSLEER. The J segment lost 2 bases and the V segment lost 6 bases, leaving 3 bases of the junction unmatched. This CDR3 spans 15 amino acids.

V gene TRBV5-1 combines with J gene TRBJ2-3, with 14 bases fitting TRBD2. The trim removed 3 bases at V and 4 bases at J, leaving 13 bases unmatched. This CDR3 has 19 amino acids. The V gene's germline CDR1 is SGHRS and CDR2 YFSETQ. The CDR3: CASSWDRGTSGSVADTQYF. The CDR3 region has the DNA TGCGCCAGCAGCTGGGACAGGGGGACTAGCGGGAGTGTCGCAGATACGCAGTATTTT.

The CDR3 nucleotides read TGTGCCAGCAGCAAAGGGCTAGTTCTGGGGCACACCTTC. Amino acid sequence: CASSKGLVLGHTF. This chain links TRBV21-1 with TRBJ1-2; no check of the table's D call, TRBD1, against the DNA was made. TRBV21-1 is noted as a pseudogene. The CDR3 length is 13 residues.

The gene calls are TRBV2 and TRBJ2-2, with D perhaps matching TRBD1 (5 bases). In germline, CDR1 is SNHLY, CDR2 FYNNEI. The CDR3 extends over 15 amino acids. V lost 7 bases and J 4 bases, leaving 16 bases between the germline ends. The CDR3 sequence is CASIKGARATGELFF. DNA for the CDR3: TGTGCCAGCATTAAAGGGGCTCGGGCCACCGGGGAGCTGTTTTTT.

V gene TRBV6-5 combines with J gene TRBJ1-4, with D perhaps TRBD1 (6 bases). Deletions cut 8 bases from V and 8 bases from J, with 15 bases between. The germline gives CDR1 MNHEY, CDR2 SVGAGI. The CDR3 has 13 amino acids. The CDR3 nucleotides are TGTGCCAGCCGGGACCCCAGGGGCGAAAAACTGTTTTTT. Protein sequence: CASRDPRGEKLFF.

This clone was seen once. The V gene is TRBV11-1, the J gene TRBJ1-6; D is unclear. Trimming left V 4 bases short and J 0 bases short, with 7 bases between. The CDR3 extends over 15 amino acids. Germline loops: CDR1 SGHAT, CDR2 FQDESV (reference sequence). The CDR3 is CASSSQSSYNSPLHF. CDR3 sequence (DNA): TGTGCCAGCAGCTCACAGAGCTCCTATAATTCACCCCTCCACTTT.

The rearrangement uses TRBV5-5 and TRBJ2-1; D is unclear. With 4 bases removed from V and 4 bases from J, the gap between germline ends came to 9 bases. Germline V gives CDR1 SGHKS, CDR2 YYEKEE (reference sequence). This CDR3 has 13 residues. CDR3 DNA sequence: TGTGCCAGCAGCCACGATCTATACAATGAGCAGTTCTTC. Amino acid sequence: CASSHDLYNEQFF. Filled out from reference TRBV5-5 and TRBJ2-1, the complete variable domain reads DAGVTQSPTHLIKTRGQQVTLRCSPISGHKSVSWYQQVLGQGPQFIFQYYEKEERGRGNFPDRFSARQFPNYSSELNVNALLLGDSALYLCASSHDLYNEQFFGPGTRLTVL.

This clone has only a few counts. The chain employs TRBV27 and TRBJ1-5; the match to TRBD1 covers 10 bases. Unmatched junction bases numbered 5, after V lost 9 bases and J lost 0 bases. The CDR3 consists of 15 residues. Germline CDR1 MNHEY, CDR2 SMNVEV (reference sequence). Here the CDR3 reads CARATGGYSNQPQHF. CDR3 in DNA: TGTGCCAGGGCGACAGGGGGCTATAGCAATCAGCCCCAGCATTTT.